This is a list of T cell receptor beta chains from one sample in a study of T cell repertoires in cytomegalovirus infection. TCRdb re-analysed the reads in MiXCR, keeping a single row per CDR3 protein. This table has about 490,000 distinct CDR3 sequences, about 10% appearing once. The source material was PBMCs. Receptor source: a human donor in good health (CMV status not recorded). Some clones in this sample may be carry-over from other donors' samples. Both conserved end residues are part of each CDR3. A D gene is named only where the DNA matches it firmly. The listing skips clone size in some rows; elsewhere it reads once, few, many or a size class.

D: .
J: TRBJ2-7
size: many
V: TRBV7-9
DNA: TGTGCCAGCAGCTCCCCCGGGACCTACTACGAGCAGTACTTC
CDR3: CASSSPGTYYEQYF

D: TRBD1
J: TRBJ1-5
size: .
V: TRBV6-6
DNA: TGTGCCAGCAGCGGACAGGGGGATAGCAATCAGCCCCAGCATTTT
CDR3: CASSGQGDSNQPQHF

D: .
J: TRBJ2-1
size: many
V: TRBV11-2
DNA: TGTGCCAGCAGCTTAGAGGGACACTCGACCTTGGGTGAGCAGTTCTTC
CDR3: CASSLEGHSTLGEQFF

D: .
J: TRBJ2-1
size: .
V: TRBV6-6
DNA: TGTGCCAGCAGTTACTCGAACGCGGCAGGGACCTACAATGAGCAGTTCTTC
CDR3: CASSYSNAAGTYNEQFF

D: TRBD1
J: TRBJ1-2
size: many
V: TRBV9
DNA: TGTGCCAGCAGCGTATCCCGGGGGACAGGGAACTATGGCTACACCTTC
CDR3: CASSVSRGTGNYGYTF

D: TRBD2
J: TRBJ2-7
size: many
V: TRBV14
DNA: TGTGCCAGCAGCCAAAACCCGCTAGCGGGACAAAGCTCCTACGAGCAGTACTTC
CDR3: CASSQNPLAGQSSYEQYF

D: .
J: TRBJ1-2
size: few
V: TRBV3-1
DNA: TGTGCCAGCAGCCAAGTCGAGGGGTTCTATGGCTACACCTTC
CDR3: CASSQVEGFYGYTF

D: TRBD1
J: TRBJ2-7
size: many
V: TRBV5-1
DNA: TGCGCCAGCAGCTTCTCAGGGGGCGACGAGCAGTACTTC
CDR3: CASSFSGGDEQYF

D: .
J: TRBJ1-5
size: many
V: TRBV11-2
DNA: TGTGCCAGCAGCTCTGATGAAAAAGGGGGAATTCAGCCCCAGCATTTT
CDR3: CASSSDEKGGIQPQHF

D: TRBD1
J: TRBJ2-1
size: .
V: TRBV7-2
DNA: TGTGCCAGCAGCTTTCCGCGGACAGGGTACTACAATGAGCAGTTCTTC
CDR3: CASSFPRTGYYNEQFF

D: .
J: TRBJ1-3
size: .
V: TRBV6-6
DNA: TGTGCCAGCAGGACCCAGGTGCCCTCTGGAAACACCATATATTTT
CDR3: CASRTQVPSGNTIYF

D: .
J: TRBJ1-2
size: many
V: TRBV19
DNA: TGTGCCAGTAGTATGGAGCGGGGGTACTACACCTTC
CDR3: CASSMERGYYTF

D: TRBD1
J: TRBJ1-2
size: many
V: TRBV7-9
DNA: TGTGCCAGCAGCTCCAGCGGGACAGGCTATGGCTACACCTTC
CDR3: CASSSSGTGYGYTF

D: .
J: TRBJ1-6
size: many
V: TRBV7-8
DNA: TGTGCCAGCAGCTGGGCGCGCTCCTATAATTCACCCCTCCACTTT
CDR3: CASSWARSYNSPLHF

D: .
J: TRBJ2-7
size: medium-sized
V: TRBV28
DNA: TGTGCCAGCAGCGAGAACTCCTACGAGCAGTACTTC
CDR3: CASSENSYEQYF

D: .
J: TRBJ1-2
size: many
V: TRBV7-8
DNA: TGTGCCAGCAGCTTAGAGTCAGCGAACTATGGCTACACCTTC
CDR3: CASSLESANYGYTF

D: .
J: TRBJ2-3
size: many
V: TRBV6-6
DNA: TGTGCCAGCAGTTACGGGGGGCTAGATAGCACAGATACGCAGTATTTT
CDR3: CASSYGGLDSTDTQYF

D: .
J: TRBJ2-7
size: .
V: TRBV5-1
DNA: TGCGCCAGCAGGACGGTGAGCTCCTACGAGCAGTACTTC
CDR3: CASRTVSSYEQYF

D: TRBD2
J: TRBJ2-2
size: many
V: TRBV12-3/TRBV12-4
DNA: TGTGCCAGCACCCCAGCGGGGGTAACGGGGGAGCTGTTTTTT
CDR3: CASTPAGVTGELFF

D: .
J: TRBJ2-1
size: many
V: TRBV7-3
DNA: TGTGCCAGCAGCTTATCCGGCGACAATGAGCAGTTCTTC
CDR3: CASSLSGDNEQFF

D: TRBD2
J: TRBJ2-1
size: many
V: TRBV12-3/TRBV12-4
DNA: TGTGCCAGCAGTTTATTTCTAGCGGGAGTGAATGAGCAGTTCTTC
CDR3: CASSLFLAGVNEQFF

D: TRBD2
J: TRBJ2-7
size: many
V: TRBV28
DNA: TGTGCCAGCAGTTCCGTACGGGAGGAGGACTACGAGCAGTACTTC
CDR3: CASSSVREEDYEQYF

D: .
J: TRBJ1-1
size: many
V: TRBV28
DNA: TGTGCCAGCACCCCGGGGGCATGGGACATGAACACTGAAGCTTTCTTT
CDR3: CASTPGAWDMNTEAFF

D: .
J: TRBJ1-4
size: many
V: TRBV7-9
DNA: TGTGCCAGCAGCTACGGACCTAATGAAAAACTGTTTTTT
CDR3: CASSYGPNEKLFF

D: TRBD1
J: TRBJ1-5
size: many
V: TRBV2
DNA: TGTGCCAGCAGTGGGACAGGGGGCGCCGATCAGCCCCAGCATTTT
CDR3: CASSGTGGADQPQHF

D: TRBD2
J: TRBJ2-7
size: many
V: TRBV7-9
DNA: TGTGCCAGCAGCCGACCGACTAGCGGGAGCTACGAGCAGTACTTC
CDR3: CASSRPTSGSYEQYF

D: .
J: TRBJ2-6
size: many
V: TRBV28
DNA: TGTGCCAGCAGCTCGCAGGGTGCTGGGGCCAACGTCCTGACTTTC
CDR3: CASSSQGAGANVLTF

D: TRBD1
J: TRBJ1-6
size: many
V: TRBV28
DNA: TGTGCCAGCTCTCCTAAGGGGGACAGGGGTTTTGTACCCCTCCACTTT
CDR3: CASSPKGDRGFVPLHF

D: .
J: TRBJ1-2
size: many
V: TRBV28
DNA: TGTGCCAGCAGATTCCTCGGGACGGACTATGGCTACACCTTC
CDR3: CASRFLGTDYGYTF

D: TRBD1
J: TRBJ1-3
size: many
V: TRBV19
DNA: TGTGCCAGTAGTACCGACAGGGGCTCTGGAAACACCATATATTTT
CDR3: CASSTDRGSGNTIYF

D: .
J: TRBJ2-7
size: many
V: TRBV6-1
DNA: TGTGCCAGTAGACAGACAGGTAACTACGAGCAGTACTTC
CDR3: CASRQTGNYEQYF

D: .
J: TRBJ2-2
size: few
V: TRBV13
DNA: TGTGCCAGCAGCTTAGGAGGGAGCGGGTCCGGGGAGCTGTTTTTT
CDR3: CASSLGGSGSGELFF

D: .
J: TRBJ2-3
size: few
V: TRBV6-6
DNA: TGTGCCAGCGGCCGGGGGCCTCGTATAGATACGCAGTATTTT
CDR3: CASGRGPRIDTQYF

D: .
J: TRBJ1-2
size: .
V: TRBV19
DNA: TGTGCCAGTAGTACAGGGACACCGAACTATGGCTACACCTTC
CDR3: CASSTGTPNYGYTF

D: TRBD2
J: TRBJ2-1
size: many
V: TRBV15
DNA: TGTGCCACCAGCAGCCGAAGACTAGCGAGCTCCTACAATGAGCAGTTCTTC
CDR3: CATSSRRLASSYNEQFF

D: .
J: TRBJ2-3
size: .
V: TRBV6-5
DNA: TGTGCCAGCAGCCTCGCGGGGGCCGGTGGAGATACGCAGTATTTT
CDR3: CASSLAGAGGDTQYF

D: .
J: TRBJ2-1
size: few
V: TRBV15
DNA: TGTGCCACCAGCAGTTACAGTAATGAGCAGTTCTTC
CDR3: CATSSYSNEQFF

D: TRBD1
J: TRBJ2-7
size: many
V: TRBV5-1
DNA: TGCGCCAGCAGCACCGGGACAGATTACGAGCAGTACTTC
CDR3: CASSTGTDYEQYF

D: TRBD1
J: TRBJ2-7
size: .
V: TRBV20-1
DNA: TGCAGTGCTGAAGGACAGGGGGAATACGAGCAGTACTTC
CDR3: CSAEGQGEYEQYF

D: .
J: TRBJ2-1
size: .
V: TRBV20-1
DNA: TGCAGTGCTAGCGATGAAGGGGCAGTTTCCTACAATGAGCAGTTCTTC
CDR3: CSASDEGAVSYNEQFF

D: .
J: TRBJ1-4
size: .
V: TRBV28
DNA: TGTGCCAGCAGTTTAAAGAGGTCAGGGGTTGAAAAACTGTTTTTT
CDR3: CASSLKRSGVEKLFF

D: .
J: TRBJ1-4
size: few
V: TRBV7-9
DNA: TGTGCCAGCAGCCCCCTTGAGGAAAAACTGTTTTTT
CDR3: CASSPLEEKLFF

D: .
J: TRBJ1-6
size: few
V: TRBV6-1
DNA: TGTGCCAGCAGTGAAGGGGGCAGACCCCGAGGCCCCCTCCACTTT
CDR3: CASSEGGRPRGPLHF

D: .
J: TRBJ2-1
size: .
V: TRBV6-4
DNA: TGTGCCAGCAGTGATTTTCGGAATGAGCAGTTCTTC
CDR3: CASSDFRNEQFF

D: TRBD2
J: TRBJ2-1
size: .
V: TRBV4-2
DNA: TGTGCCAGCAGCCACCCCGGGACTAGCGGGAGGGTTGAGCAGTTCTTC
CDR3: CASSHPGTSGRVEQFF

D: .
J: TRBJ1-1
size: many
V: TRBV7-2
DNA: TGTGCCAGCAGCTTAGGGGGGGGGGCTGAAGCTTTCTTT
CDR3: CASSLGGGAEAFF

D: .
J: TRBJ1-2
size: .
V: TRBV29-1
DNA: TGCAGCGTCGCCCACAAGTTAAGGAGGGACTATGGCTACACCTTC
CDR3: CSVAHKLRRDYGYTF

D: TRBD1
J: TRBJ1-4
size: .
V: TRBV20-1
DNA: TGCAGTGCTAAGGACAGGGTTTTGGCTAATGAAAAACTGTTTTTT
CDR3: CSAKDRVLANEKLFF

D: TRBD2
J: TRBJ2-1
size: .
V: TRBV19
DNA: TGTGCCAGTAGTATACCTAGCGGGGTTCGCAATGAGCAGTTCTTC
CDR3: CASSIPSGVRNEQFF

D: .
J: TRBJ1-2
size: many
V: TRBV11-1
DNA: TGTGCCAGCAGCTACCTCCGAACCTATGGCTACACCTTC
CDR3: CASSYLRTYGYTF

D: TRBD1
J: TRBJ2-2
size: many
V: TRBV11-3
DNA: TGTGCCAGCAGCGGCGGGACAGGGCGGGCCGGGGAGCTGTTTTTT
CDR3: CASSGGTGRAGELFF

D: TRBD2
J: TRBJ2-7
size: many
V: TRBV20-1
DNA: TGCAGTGCTCCCGCTCCGAACGCGGGAGGTTCTGGAGAGCAGTACTTC
CDR3: CSAPAPNAGGSGEQYF

D: TRBD1
J: TRBJ2-7
size: many
V: TRBV7-8
DNA: TGTGCCAGCAGCTTCCCTGGACAGGGAGAGCAGTACTTC
CDR3: CASSFPGQGEQYF

D: .
J: TRBJ2-3
size: many
V: TRBV6-1
DNA: TGTGCCAGCAGTGCCCCCGGGTTCGATACGCAGTATTTT
CDR3: CASSAPGFDTQYF

D: TRBD1
J: TRBJ1-1
size: .
V: TRBV2
DNA: TGTGCCAGCAGGGGACAGGGGATGAGGGTGAACACTGAAGCTTTCTTT
CDR3: CASRGQGMRVNTEAFF

D: .
J: TRBJ2-7
size: many
V: TRBV6-1
DNA: TGTGCCAGCAGTTGGGGGCCGACTCCCTACGAGCAGTACTTC
CDR3: CASSWGPTPYEQYF

D: .
J: TRBJ2-1
size: .
V: TRBV3-1
DNA: TGTGCCAGCAGCCATTCCCTAGCCCTCGGTCCCTACAATGAGCAGTTCTTC
CDR3: CASSHSLALGPYNEQFF

D: .
J: TRBJ2-3
size: many
V: TRBV11-2
DNA: TGTGCCAGCAGCTTTCTAGGACGGATACCCACAGATACGCAGTATTTT
CDR3: CASSFLGRIPTDTQYF

D: .
J: TRBJ1-1
size: many
V: TRBV11-3
DNA: TGTGCCAGCAGCCCTGGGGGCAGATTGAACACTGAAGCTTTCTTT
CDR3: CASSPGGRLNTEAFF